This T cell receptor beta chain was observed in a study of molecular identifiers for immune sequencing clone quantification. Germline CDR1 and CDR2: SQVTM and ANQGSEA. This CDR3 is built from 14 residues. Germline trimming cut 6 bases from V and 0 bases from J; bases unmatched to any gene: 5. The study, taken as a whole, reports: Clones of above 20 RNA copies carried over 97% of effector molecules; in naive cells they carried under 1%.

In this sample, this clonotype turned up many times. Antigen specificity is unknown. TCRdb reprocessed the PCR reads via MiXCR and lists one record per CDR3 protein. The sample carries about 510,000 distinct CDR3 sequences, 25% recorded once. The receptor was derived from a human donor in good health. Some libraries in this study had Jurkat cell RNA spiked in. The V and J genes are TRBV29-1 and TRBJ1-1, with TRBD1 identical over 9 bases. The sample was naive CD8+ T cells from blood, with Jurkat cell RNA spiked in. Subset of the sample: FACS-sorted CD8+CD4-CCR7+CD45RA+ naive T cells. CDR3 loop: CSVPGQGMNTEAFF. The CDR3 DNA reads as TGCAGCGTGCCGGGACAGGGCATGAACACTGAAGCTTTCTTT.